This entry concerns a single T cell receptor beta chain. The sample belongs to a study of radiation and T cells in renal cell carcinoma. From germline, CDR1 is SGDLS and CDR2 YYNGEE. The CDR3 totals 15 residues. The V gene lost 7 bases and the J gene lost 0 bases, with 13 bases spanning the gap. The assay was immunoSEQ multiplex PCR, and TCRdb's table has in-frame clones only and misses some. Found here are about 150,000 clones, nearly 90% of them singletons; the top ten hold around 12%. Time point indicated: baseline pretreatment blood. The treatment denotes: 15 Gy SBRT to primary tumor, nephrectomy 4 weeks later. Serial blood draws occurred at baseline and 2 and 4 weeks post-SBRT.

This sequence originates from a woman aged 45-59 years with renal cell carcinoma. The chain employs TRBV9 and TRBJ1-4; no reliable D call. The sequences come from blood, collected from a patient whose treatment included radiotherapy and nephrectomy. The CDR3 DNA follows: TGTGCCAGCTCCCGCCGGGGTTCAACTAATGAAAAACTGTTTTTT. Translation: CASSRRGSTNEKLFF.